A single sample gave rise to the 15 T cell receptor beta chains below, sequenced in a study of CD8+CD57+ T cells in acquired aplastic anemia. CDR3 and TCR beta VDJ profiling relied on a genomic DNA template. TCRdb re-called the reads with MiXCR, one entry per CDR3 protein. Among a few hundred thousand distinct CDR3 sequences listed, about half were seen once. By flow cytometry, patients selected for sequencing had shown an expansion of CD8+CD57+ cells. Sequencing used sorted CD4+, CD8+, or CD8+CD57+ T cells (not recorded which) from PBMCs. These receptors were taken from a human donor with aplastic anemia.

The chain couples TRBV20-1 to TRBJ1-1; D gene unclear. Trimming pared 6 bases from V and 1 base from J, leaving 12 bases between. The CDR3 is 13 residues long. Germline CDR1 reads DFQATT; CDR2 reads SNEGSKA (reference sequence). In DNA, the CDR3 is TGCAGTGCCCGAGGTCCGACGAACACTGAAGCTTTCTTT. Translating gives CSARGPTNTEAFF.

This chain links TRBV12-3 or TRBV12-4 with TRBJ2-5; D tentatively reads TRBD1 or TRBD2 (5 bases each). With 1 base removed from V and 0 bases from J, the gap between germline ends came to 9 bases. This CDR3 has 15 amino acids. The CDR3 loop reads CASSLGEGYQETQYF. CDR3 bases: TGTGCCAGCAGTTTAGGCGAGGGGTACCAAGAGACCCAGTACTTC.

V is TRBV20-1 and J is TRBJ2-5, with 7 bases matching TRBD1. V was pared by 3 bases and J by 4 bases, with 5 bases of the junction left unmatched. The CDR3 is made up of 13 amino acids. Germline-derived CDR1 and CDR2 are DFQATT and SNEGSKA (reference sequence). CDR3 nucleotide sequence: TGCAGTGCTAGGCCAGGGGGTGCAGAGACCCAGTACTTC. Translation: CSARPGGAETQYF.

This clonotype was counted ten times or more. J is TRBJ2-5 and V is TRBV20-1; the D gene could be TRBD1 or TRBD2 (6 bases each). The CDR3 consists of 14 residues. Germline CDR1 and CDR2: DFQATT and SNEGSKA (reference sequence). Trimming pared 5 bases from V and 4 bases from J, leaving 17 bases between. The chain's CDR3 is CSAPGGQGGETQYF. The CDR3 region has the DNA TGCAGTGCTCCTGGGGGGCAGGGAGGAGAGACCCAGTACTTC.

The genes are TRBV11-3 and TRBJ1-5, with 10 positions matching TRBD1. Germline-derived CDR1 and CDR2 are SGHNT and YENEEA. There are 15 residues in the CDR3. V shed 6 bases and J 5 bases; nucleotides not matched to a gene: 7. CDR3 amino acids: CASSSGTGAYQPQHF. CDR3 sequence (DNA): TGTGCCAGCAGTAGCGGGACAGGGGCGTATCAGCCCCAGCATTTT.

This clonotype has a count of ten or more. The chain is built from TRBV6-1 and TRBJ1-2; possible D gene TRBD1, 5 bases. Germline V gene data show CDR1 as MNHNS and CDR2 as SASEGT. V lost 2 bases, J lost 4 bases, and 14 bases lay in between. This CDR3 has 15 amino acids. CDR3 residues: CASSELVRAFYGYTF. Written as DNA, the CDR3 is TGTGCCAGCAGTGAACTGGTCAGGGCCTTCTATGGCTACACCTTC.

In this sample, this clonotype turned up a few times. This chain joins TRBV6-1 and TRBJ1-4; D is undetermined. V lost 6 bases and J lost 8, with 13 bases in between. The CDR3 consists of 13 residues. Germline CDR1 reads MNHNS; CDR2 reads SASEGT. The CDR3 bases are TGTGCCAGCAGCCCAGACATGGCCGAAAAACTGTTTTTT. It is translated as CASSPDMAEKLFF.

This clonotype was picked up many times. V gene TRBV11-2 combines with J gene TRBJ2-5, with 12 positions matching TRBD2. The CDR3 has 20 amino acids. Trimming cost V 0 bases and J 0 bases; bases outside gene matches: 11. CDR1 and CDR2 from the germline V gene are SGHAT and FQNNGV. The CDR3 spells CASSLDLAGLAGRYQETQYF. CDR3 DNA sequence: TGTGCCAGCAGCTTAGATCTGGCCGGACTAGCGGGAAGGTACCAAGAGACCCAGTACTTC.

In its sample, this clonotype was seen many times. The chain is built from TRBV11-2 and TRBJ1-4; unclear D gene. Germline V gene lookup returns CDR1 SGHAT and CDR2 FQNNGV. V gave up 5 bases and J gave up 6 bases, with 10 bases separating them. This CDR3 is built from 13 residues. CDR3: CASSLGRDEKLFF. The CDR3 DNA sequence: TGTGCCAGCAGCCTTGGACGGGATGAAAAACTGTTTTTT.

In its sample, this clonotype was seen many times. The gene calls are TRBV28 and TRBJ2-6; D might be TRBD1 or TRBD2, each matching 5 bases. Per the germline V gene, CDR1 is MDHEN and CDR2 is SYDVKM. Between the trimmed V and J ends, which lost 3 bases and 4 bases, there was a span of 10 bases. This CDR3 is 15 amino acids long. CDR3 sequence reads: CASSFSGAGANVLTF. The CDR3 coding sequence is TGTGCCAGCAGTTTTTCCGGGGCCGGGGCCAACGTCCTGACTTTC.

In the case of this clonotype: Given a much more abundant clone one base away, this may be a read error. The chain combines TRBV3-1 with TRBJ2-1, with a tentative D call TRBD1 (5 bases). Germline CDR1 LGHDT, CDR2 YNNKEL (reference sequence). V was cut by 4 bases and J by 10 bases, with 11 bases left in between. The CDR3 has 12 amino acids. DNA for the CDR3: TGTGCCAGCAGCCGGGATGGACACGAGCAGTTCTTC. This translates into CASSRDGHEQFF.

The table lists this clonotype with many counts. CDR3 protein: CASSLEVNYGYTF. CDR3 bases: TGTGCCAGCAGCTTAGAAGTGAACTATGGCTACACCTTC. The chain recombines TRBV7-9 with TRBJ1-2; D is undetermined. The germline V and J ends were trimmed by 1 base and 2 bases, with 5 bases remaining between them. CDR3 length: 13 amino acids. CDR1 is SEHNR and CDR2 is FQNEAQ in the germline V gene (reference sequence).

This clonotype showed up many times. The chain is built from TRBV6-6 and TRBJ2-2; possible D gene TRBD1, 5 bases. This CDR3 is 13 amino acids long. The V end lost 5 bases, the J end lost 1 base, and 5 bases lay between the germline ends. From germline, CDR1 is MNHNY and CDR2 SVGAGI (reference sequence). Here the CDR3 reads CASSQGNTGELFF. The CDR3 DNA follows: TGTGCCAGCAGTCAGGGGAACACCGGGGAGCTGTTTTTT.

This clonotype has ten or more counts. The rearrangement uses TRBV7-3 and TRBJ1-1; no reliable D call. Germline CDR1 SGHTA, CDR2 FQGTGA. CDR3 length: 13 amino acids. Trimming removed 3 bases from V and 0 bases from J, with 5 bases in between. The CDR3 region is CASSFLMNTEAFF. CDR3 nucleotides: TGTGCCAGCAGCTTTCTTATGAACACTGAAGCTTTCTTT.

This clonotype was seen only once. With a much larger clone just one base away, this may be a read error. This sequence joins TRBV7-2 and TRBJ1-5, with D perhaps TRBD1 (6 bases). Per germline, CDR1 SGHTA and CDR2 FQGNSA. This CDR3 is built from 19 residues. Trimming left V 5 bases short and J 0 bases short, with 23 bases between. The CDR3 coding sequence is TGTGCCAGCAGCCGAGGGGGAGGGGCAGCGGAGTATAGCAATCAGCCCCAGCATTTT. It is translated as CASSRGGGAAEYSNQPQHF.